This record concerns one T cell receptor beta chain sequence. This specimen belongs to a study of control samples from healthy donors and cancer patients. Only in-frame clones appear in the TCRdb table, and some are missing; sequencing was by immunoSEQ multiplex PCR. The data hold about 120,000 clones, with around 87% observed a single time. This CDR3 contains 18 residues. J was trimmed by 4 bases and V by 2 bases; bases with no gene match: 9. The germline V gene encodes CDR1 GTSNPN and CDR2 SVGIG (reference sequence). Sequencing was carried out using PBMCs. The receptor comes from a woman aged 50 to 60 with colorectal cancer. The chain links TRBV30 to TRBJ2-3, with 16 bases identical to TRBD2. CDR3 in amino acids: CAWSHPGLAGGPPDTQYF. As DNA, the CDR3 is TGTGCCTGGAGTCATCCGGGACTAGCGGGAGGGCCCCCAGATACGCAGTATTTT.